The 20 T cell receptor beta chains presented below share a single source sample, sequenced in a study of cytomegalovirus exposure and HLA in healthy donors. The PCR ran on 60 Vbeta and 13 Jbeta primers. Method: immunoSEQ multiplex PCR; TCRdb's copy keeps in-frame clones and lacks some. The table includes 160,000 or so clones, around three quarters detected once. Material for sequencing was PBMCs. The receptors derive from a man aged 35 to 55 in good health and CMV-seronegative.

The CDR3 protein is CASSSPRGGRNTGELFF. For the CDR3, the DNA is TGTGCCAGCAGCTCCCCAAGGGGGGGGCGGAACACCGGGGAGCTGTTTTTT. This chain links TRBV9 with TRBJ2-2; weak D call: TRBD2 (7 bases). Germline assignment: CDR1 SGDLS and CDR2 YYNGEE. V lost 4 bases, J lost 1 base, and 17 bases lay in between. CDR3 length: 17 residues.

The chain has TRBV30 and TRBJ2-7, with TRBD1 as a possible D gene (5 bases). Germline CDR1 reads GTSNPN; CDR2 reads SVGIG (reference sequence). The CDR3 is 13 amino acids. V was pared by 5 bases and J by 2 bases, with 13 bases between. CDR3 coding DNA: TGTGCCTGGGGGGTTGGGGCCCCCTACGAGCAGTACTTC. Translation: CAWGVGAPYEQYF.

The chain combines TRBV5-1 with TRBJ2-2, with D hard to call. The CDR3 contains 14 residues. Between the trimmed V and J ends, which lost 5 bases and 1 base, there was a span of 9 bases. The germline V gene has CDR1 SGHRS and CDR2 YFSETQ. CDR3 nucleotide sequence: TGCGCCAGCAGGCAAATACAGAACACCGGGGAGCTGTTTTTT. It is translated as CASRQIQNTGELFF.

The chain is built from TRBV19 and TRBJ1-2, with 12 bases identical to TRBD1. The CDR3 loop spans 16 amino acids. The V segment lost 6 bases and the J segment 8 bases; nucleotides outside the gene matches: 13. The germline V gene encodes CDR1 LNHDA and CDR2 SQIVND (reference sequence). CDR3 DNA: TGTGCCAGTAGCCCCATAGGGACAGGGGGCACGGAGGGCTACACCTTC. Protein sequence: CASSPIGTGGTEGYTF.

V and J are TRBV9 and TRBJ1-2; D uncertain. This CDR3 is built from 13 residues. The V gene lost 3 bases and the J gene lost 2 bases, with 8 bases spanning the gap. Germline CDR1 and CDR2: SGDLS and YYNGEE. Here the CDR3 DNA reads TGTGCCAGCAGCGCTCGGGGAAACTATGGCTACACCTTC. Residues: CASSARGNYGYTF.

The J gene is TRBJ1-2, the V gene TRBV2; D is unclear. CDR1 SNHLY and CDR2 FYNNEI come from the germline V gene. The CDR3 extends over 11 amino acids. The germline V and J ends were trimmed by 3 bases and 7 bases, with 6 bases remaining between them. This chain's CDR3 is CASSESGGYTF. CDR3 bases: TGTGCCAGCAGTGAGAGCGGTGGCTACACCTTC.

The chain combines TRBV18 with TRBJ1-3; no definite D call. V was cut by 3 bases and J by 4 bases, with 7 bases left in between. The CDR3 is 13 residues long. CDR1 is KGHSH, CDR2 LQKENI, per germline. CDR3 nucleotides: TGTGCCAGCTCACCGGAGTCGGGAAACACCATATATTTT. This gives the protein CASSPESGNTIYF.

The V gene is TRBV5-6, the J gene TRBJ2-7; D gene unclear. Germline V lookup: CDR1 SGHDT, CDR2 YYEEEE. V was shortened by 3 bases and J by 2 bases, with 6 bases between the two germline ends. This CDR3 comprises 12 residues. Here the CDR3 DNA reads TGTGCCAGCAGCTACCTAACCTACGAGCAGTACTTC. This gives the protein CASSYLTYEQYF.

V usage is TRBV19 and J usage is TRBJ1-1; D is ambiguous. Trimming removed 5 bases at V and 1 base at J, with 14 bases between. The CDR3 is 15 residues long. Germline lookup yields CDR1 LNHDA and CDR2 SQIVND (reference sequence). The CDR3 protein is CASSERVGQNTEAFF. The CDR3 DNA is TGTGCCAGTAGTGAACGGGTTGGCCAGAACACTGAAGCTTTCTTT.

V usage is TRBV11-2 and J usage is TRBJ1-4; D might be TRBD1 (5 bases). V lost 3 bases and J lost 0, with 11 bases in between. This CDR3 is built from 16 residues. CDR1 SGHAT and CDR2 FQNNGV come from the germline V gene. The CDR3 nucleotides read TGTGCCAGCAGCTTGTGGGGCAGTGCAACTAATGAAAAACTGTTTTTT. Protein sequence: CASSLWGSATNEKLFF.

This clone was counted once. The chain is built from TRBV5-6 and TRBJ2-2, with D hard to call. The CDR3 is made up of 11 amino acids. Per the germline V gene, CDR1 is SGHDT and CDR2 is YYEEEE. The V and J ends lost 4 bases and 5 bases respectively, with 3 bases between them. The CDR3 DNA reads as TGTGCCAGCAGCCAAACCGGGGAGCTGTTTTTT. Translated, it gives CASSQTGELFF.

The chain employs TRBV5-6 and TRBJ2-3; 9 nucleotides match TRBD1. The CDR3 runs to 18 residues. Per germline, CDR1 SGHDT and CDR2 YYEEEE. V lost 0 bases, J lost 2 bases, and 10 bases stayed unmatched. The CDR3: CASSLGGGQGGFTDTQYF. Here the CDR3 DNA reads TGTGCCAGCAGCTTGGGGGGGGGACAGGGAGGATTCACAGATACGCAGTATTTT.

The rearrangement uses TRBV7-2 and TRBJ2-7; D remains unclear. The CDR3 runs 12 residues. CDR1 and CDR2 from the germline V gene are SGHTA and FQGNSA. The V and J ends lost 1 base and 7 bases respectively, with 8 bases between them. CDR3 sequence (DNA): TGTGCCAGCAGCTTAGTCGCCGGGGAGCAGTACTTC. Protein product: CASSLVAGEQYF. The full variable domain, completed using reference TRBV7-2 and TRBJ2-7, is GAGVSQSPSNKVTEKGKDVELRCDPISGHTALYWYRQSLGQGLEFLIYFQGNSAPDKSGLPSDRFSAERTGGSVSTLTIQRTQQEDSAVYLCASSLVAGEQYFGPGTRLTVT.

The chain links TRBV18 to TRBJ1-1; the D gene is possibly TRBD1 (6 bases). The germline gives CDR1 KGHSH, CDR2 LQKENI. V was shortened by 5 bases and J by 5 bases, with 18 bases between the two germline ends. This CDR3 region has 15 residues. DNA of the CDR3: TGTGCCAGCTCAGCGACCTCAGGGGAAGGAACTGAAGCTTTCTTT. This encodes CASSATSGEGTEAFF.

The rearrangement uses TRBV7-7 and TRBJ2-1, with 10 bases fitting TRBD1. The CDR3 runs to 14 residues. With V trimmed by 3 bases and J by 6 bases, 2 bases remained unmatched. Germline assignment: CDR1 SSHAT and CDR2 FNYEAQ (reference sequence). CDR3 region: CASSLDRGANEQFF. The CDR3 nucleotides read TGTGCCAGCAGCTTGGACAGGGGGGCCAATGAGCAGTTCTTC. Using reference TRBV7-7 and TRBJ2-1 for the parts outside the CDR3, the full variable domain is GAGVSQSPRYKVTKRGQDVTLRCDPISSHATLYWYQQALGQGPEFLTYFNYEAQPDKSGLPSDRFSAERPEGSISTLTIQRTEQRDSAMYRCASSLDRGANEQFFGPGTRLTVL.

This clone has just a few counts. The chain joins TRBV7-8 to TRBJ2-1; D uncertain. Germline CDR1 reads SGHVS; CDR2 reads FQNEAQ. V lost 3 bases to trimming and J lost 2 bases, with 11 bases between them. CDR3 length: 15 residues. The CDR3 region has the DNA TGTGCCAGCAGCTTGGTAGAAACCCCCTACAATGAGCAGTTCTTC. Translated: CASSLVETPYNEQFF.

The rearrangement uses TRBV5-1 and TRBJ1-2; TRBD1 agrees at 7 bases. J gave up 3 bases and V 0 bases, and 5 bases lay outside the gene matches. CDR1 and CDR2 (germline): SGHRS, YFSETQ. CDR3 size: 15 residues. CDR3 protein: CASSLGPGTDYGYTF. In DNA form, the CDR3 reads TGCGCCAGCAGCTTGGGGCCGGGGACAGACTATGGCTACACCTTC. The full variable domain, completed using reference TRBV5-1 and TRBJ1-2, is KAGVTQTPRYLIKTRGQQVTLSCSPISGHRSVSWYQQTPGQGLQFLFEYFSETQRNKGNFPGRFSGRQFSNSRSEMNVSTLELGDSALYLCASSLGPGTDYGYTFGSGTRLTVV.

CDR3 bases: TGTGCCAGCAGTTACTCGGACAGGAGGAACACCGGGGAGCTGTTTTTT. This sequence encodes CASSYSDRRNTGELFF. The chain links TRBV6-7 to TRBJ2-2; 7 positions match TRBD1. TRBV6-7 is an open reading frame, and its role is uncertain. Trimming at V came to 0 bases and at J to 1 base, leaving 2 bases not matched to a gene. The CDR3 is made up of 16 amino acids.

Worth noting for this clone: A junction boundary mismatches the germline segment, possibly from a read error. This chain links TRBV6-1 with TRBJ2-7, with a weak D call TRBD1 (6 bases). The CDR3 is 13 residues long. The V gene's germline CDR1 is MNHNS and CDR2 SASEGT. The CDR3 region has the DNA TGTGCCAGCAGTGAAGCAGGGGACACCACCTTAGGCTTC. Its protein product is CASSEAGDTTLGF.

The chain employs TRBV5-1 and TRBJ2-6; maybe TRBD2 (5 bases). The CDR3 is made up of 16 amino acids. V was cut by 2 bases and J by 2 bases, with 11 bases left in between. Germline loops: CDR1 SGHRS, CDR2 YFSETQ. CDR3 DNA sequence: TGCGCCAGCAGCTTTACTCCGGGGACTGGGGCCAACGTCCTGACTTTC. As protein: CASSFTPGTGANVLTF.